This T cell receptor beta chain stems from a study of blood T cell repertoires in COVID-19 (dated by TCRdb to 2020 to 2021). About the investigation overall: Samples from collaborators originated in the United States, Italy and Spain and spanned both the acute and convalescent phases of COVID-19. The material from the prospective study consisted of cDNA or gDNA derived from T cells, B-cell-depleted T cells, or PBMCs. The dataset comprised deeply sampled blood TCRbeta repertoires from subjects exposed to, actively infected with, or recovered from COVID-19. The repertoires were released in a freely available public database meant as a resource for research on the immune response to SARS-CoV-2. Samples came from the ongoing ImmuneRACE study (first 160 participants) plus 1,254 subjects from 6 global collaborators. Nearly every sample came with metadata listing a de-identified subject ID, COVID-19 status, age in years and sex. Where HLA class I and class II types were available, the types were taken from metadata supplied by the sample provider, not from assay-based typing. Findings and caveats that apply to the study as a whole: The amount of clinical and demographic metadata varied by source and participant and was provided uncurated.

To note about this clone: No cognate antigen has been identified for it. It has no much larger one-base neighbor in the sample; base qualities were not kept.

The immunoSEQ Assay, a bias-controlled multiplex PCR, was used to amplify TCRbeta CDR3 regions from genomic DNA. The original methods were these. The number of nucleated cells in each sample was estimated by amplification of reference gene primers within the assay. To quantify the absolute abundance of each unique TCRbeta CDR3 rearrangement, sequence reads were collapsed and filtered. Productive Simpson clonality was computed per sample as the square root of Simpson's diversity index over productive rearrangements. In its TCRdb copy, this immuneACCESS table keeps in-frame sequences only and misses some clones. Where compared with another copy, unresolved V genes explain less than half of these, and the others have no known cause. The V and J calls and clone size come from that table; D and trimming were worked out from the DNA. For this sample there are 86,000 or so clones; roughly 86% appear just once. Jointly, the top ten make up roughly 1.2% of the sample.

CDR1 MNHEY and CDR2 SVGAGI are derived from the germline V gene. The germline V and J ends show losses of 0 bases and 7 bases respectively, and no gene match explains 5 bases of the junction. Including cysteine and phenylalanine, the CDR3 has 16 amino acids. The DNA shown is the 48-base CDR3, in frame from base 1. Each collaborating institution followed its own protocols to collect whole blood in K2EDTA tubes. Collaborator samples were shipped for TCRbeta analysis as frozen whole blood, isolated PBMCs, or DNA extracted from either sample type. The chain was built from TRBV6-5 and TRBJ1-6, and 8 junctional nucleotides match TRBD1. Input material: peripheral blood. The clonotype originates from a woman of 80 years or more with acute or convalescent COVID-19. The DNA is as follows: TGTGCCAGCAGTTACTCGTGGACAGGGATAAATTCACCCCTCCACTTT. Its protein reads: CASSYSWTGINSPLHF.